This T cell receptor (beta chain) was found in a study of T-cell memory formation after mild COVID-19. V trimming: 3 bases; J trimming: 7 bases; junction bases outside the gene matches: 8. The germline CDR1 and CDR2 sequences are SGHTA and FQGNSA. This CDR3 comprises 15 residues. TCRdb reprocessed the 5' RACE reads via MiXCR and lists one record per CDR3 protein. The profile covers over 350,000 distinct CDR3 sequences, with around a sixth appearing a single time and roughly a fifth taken by the ten largest. This clonotype was observed a handful of times. The chain is built from TRBV7-2 and TRBJ2-1; 8 bases agree with TRBD2. The material sequenced was PBMCs or a T cell subset sorted from them (not recorded which). The clonotype was recovered from a man aged 18 to 35 who had mild COVID-19 (a few samples of this study predate the infection). Cell type and time point are not known. The DNA of the CDR3 is TGTGCCAGCAGCTTGCCCGCGGAGCGGGGGAATGAGCAGTTCTTC. Translated, it gives CASSLPAERGNEQFF.